The T cell receptor (beta chain) under discussion was sequenced for a study of blood T cell repertoires in COVID-19. Study-wide context: The United States, Italy and Spain supplied acute and convalescent COVID-19 samples.

This clone appeared once. The cohort comprised adults aged about 18 to 89 years residing in under 30 US areas. Which cohort a participant joined came from the clinical history participants gave. Some clones are missing from TCRdb's copy, which holds only in-frame ones; the method was immunoSEQ multiplex PCR. The sample yields about 180,000 clones, about four fifths seen once. This CDR3 has 15 amino acids. The germline V gene encodes CDR1 SGHNT and CDR2 YYREEE (reference sequence). V was pared by 4 bases and J by 3 bases, with 10 bases of the junction left unmatched. V usage is TRBV5-4 and J usage is TRBJ2-7, with 7 positions matching TRBD2. Specimen: PBMCs or T cells enriched from blood (not recorded which). This TCR was sampled from a man aged 55 to 69 who had recovered from COVID-19. CDR3 sequence reads: CASSLNSGPFYEQYF. The CDR3 DNA sequence: TGTGCCAGCAGCCTGAATAGCGGGCCGTTCTACGAGCAGTACTTC. The whole variable domain, remainder taken from reference TRBV5-4 and TRBJ2-7, is ETGVTQSPTHLIKTRGQQVTLRCSSQSGHNTVSWYQQALGQGPQFIFQYYREEENGRGNFPPRFSGLQFPNYSSELNVNALELDDSALYLCASSLNSGPFYEQYFGPGTRLTVT.